The T cell receptor (beta chain) described here comes from a study of blood T cell repertoires in COVID-19. Using immunoSEQ multiplex PCR, the repertoire was profiled, and TCRdb retains in-frame clones only, with some absent. The repertoire includes some 68,000 clones, 80% to 90% of them detected once, and around 2.5% sits in the top ten. Trimming at V came to 3 bases and at J to 0 bases, leaving 6 bases not matched to a gene. The CDR3 runs 18 residues. Germline CDR1 and CDR2: LGHNA and YNFKEQ. Sequences were obtained from peripheral blood. The V call is TRBV4-2, the J call TRBJ2-3, with 13 bases aligning to TRBD2. The TCR originated in a man aged 50 or older with acute or convalescent COVID-19. CDR3 protein: CASSQRTSGSSSTDTQYF. The CDR3 coding sequence is TGTGCCAGCAGCCAGAGGACTAGCGGGAGCTCAAGCACAGATACGCAGTATTTT.